The clone carrying this T cell receptor beta chain was recorded a few times. The antigen remains unidentified. Germline values: CDR1 GTSNPN, CDR2 SVGIG (reference sequence). The CDR3 spans 13 residues. V lost 3 bases and J lost 2, with 11 bases in between. This sample is drawn from a study of beta chain features in type 1 diabetes. Notes on the study in general: PCR may have favored shorter templates equally in patients and controls. When VDJ junctions were examined, type 1 diabetes patients showed fewer insertions and more deletions.

Naive, central memory, regulatory and stem cell-like memory cells within the CD4+ compartment were sorted using CD45RO/CCR7/CD25/CD127/CD95/CD27. Every isolated RNA sample was fully reverse transcribed, so sequencing captured expressed TCRB transcripts. Clones were sequenced by immunoSEQ multiplex PCR, and TCRdb holds only the in-frame ones, with some missing. The table includes a few hundred thousand clones, 27% detected once. This TCR came from a man aged 30 to 45 in good health. The sequenced sample consisted of central memory CD4+ T cells from blood. This chain links TRBV30 with TRBJ2-7; perhaps TRBD2 as D (5 bases). CDR3 nucleotides: TGTGCCTGGAGCAAGGACGGGACCTACGAGCAGTACTTC. It specifies CAWSKDGTYEQYF.